This TCR beta chain was obtained from a study of CD4 and CD8 cells across lung adenocarcinoma regions. Donors had localized lung adenocarcinoma, a non-small cell lung cancer. This CDR3 has 14 amino acids. V was shortened by 1 base and J by 6 bases, with 11 bases between the two germline ends. TCRdb analysed the PCR reads with MiXCR anew, one entry per CDR3 protein. The sample has several thousand distinct CDR3 sequences, 45% to 60% seen once. The receptor comes from a female donor with lung adenocarcinoma. The CD4 and CD8 labels of this study may be unreliable. The rearrangement joins TRBV12-3 or TRBV12-4 to TRBJ2-3; no reliable D call. Sequencing was carried out using CD8+ T cells from the center of a lung tumor. This CDR3 reads CASSLGHGWDTQYF. DNA of the CDR3: TGTGCCAGCAGTTTAGGTCACGGATGGGATACGCAGTATTTT.